The T cell receptor (beta chain) under discussion was sequenced for a study of radiotherapy plus CTLA-4 blockade in lung cancer. Notes on the study in general: Following radiotherapy plus ipilimumab, tumor-derived TCR clones expanded in the blood. The best prediction of response reportedly came from early blood T cell clone dynamics, with interferon-beta.

TCRdb keeps only in-frame clones here, not all; method: immunoSEQ multiplex PCR. Of 25,000 to 35,000 clones in the sample, approximately 81% were seen once. As for this clone: What it binds is not known.

Those with chemo-refractory metastatic non-small-cell lung cancer were treated with focal radiation combined with CTLA-4 blockade using ipilimumab. The CDR3 runs to 14 residues. The germline CDR1 and CDR2 sequences are SQVTM and ANQGSEA. Trimming took off 5 bases at V and 0 bases at J, with 12 bases between the two ends. The rearrangement uses TRBV29-1 and TRBJ2-3; the D is unclear. The clonotype comes from a human donor with non-small cell lung cancer that progressed on radiotherapy plus ipilimumab. The specimen was peripheral blood, collected from a patient treated with radiotherapy plus ipilimumab. CDR3 region: CSVQLQTSTDTQYF. CDR3 bases: TGCAGCGTTCAGTTACAAACCAGCACAGATACGCAGTATTTT.